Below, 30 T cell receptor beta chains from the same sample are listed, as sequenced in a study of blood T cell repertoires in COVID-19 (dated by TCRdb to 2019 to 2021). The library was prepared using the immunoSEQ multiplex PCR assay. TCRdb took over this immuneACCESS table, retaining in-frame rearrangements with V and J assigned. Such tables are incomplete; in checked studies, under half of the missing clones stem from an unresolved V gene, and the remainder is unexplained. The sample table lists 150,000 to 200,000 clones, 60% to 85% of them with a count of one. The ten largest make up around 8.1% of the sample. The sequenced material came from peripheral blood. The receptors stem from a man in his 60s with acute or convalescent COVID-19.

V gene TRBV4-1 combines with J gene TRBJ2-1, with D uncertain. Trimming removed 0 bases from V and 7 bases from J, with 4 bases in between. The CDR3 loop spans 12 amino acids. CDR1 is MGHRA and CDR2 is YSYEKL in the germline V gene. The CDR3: CASSQDLNEQFF. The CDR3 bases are TGCGCCAGCAGCCAAGATCTTAATGAGCAGTTCTTC.

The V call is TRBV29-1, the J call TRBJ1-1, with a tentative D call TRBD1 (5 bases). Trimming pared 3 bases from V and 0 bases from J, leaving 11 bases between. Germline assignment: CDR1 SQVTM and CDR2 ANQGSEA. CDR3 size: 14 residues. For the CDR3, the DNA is TGCAGCGTTGATTTGGGCAGGGTGAACACTGAAGCTTTCTTT. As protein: CSVDLGRVNTEAFF. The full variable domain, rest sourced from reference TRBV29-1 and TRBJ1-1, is SAVISQKPSRDICQRGTSLTIQCQVDSQVTMMFWYRQQPGQSLTLIATANQGSEATYESGFVIDKFPISRPNLTFSTLTVSNMSPEDSSIYLCSVDLGRVNTEAFFGQGTRLTVV.

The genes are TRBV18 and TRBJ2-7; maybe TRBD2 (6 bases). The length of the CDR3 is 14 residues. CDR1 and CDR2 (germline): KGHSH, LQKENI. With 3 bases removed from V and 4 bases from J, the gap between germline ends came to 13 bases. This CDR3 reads CASSPGRESYEQYF. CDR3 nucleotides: TGTGCCAGCTCACCGGGACGGGAGAGTTACGAGCAGTACTTC.

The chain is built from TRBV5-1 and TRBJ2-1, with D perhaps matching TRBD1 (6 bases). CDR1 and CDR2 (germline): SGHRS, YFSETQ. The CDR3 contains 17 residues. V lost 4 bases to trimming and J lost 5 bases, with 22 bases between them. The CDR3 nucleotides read TGCGCCAGCAGCCGGGGCTTGAGGGGGTCCTCTCACAATGAGCAGTTCTTC. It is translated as CASSRGLRGSSHNEQFF. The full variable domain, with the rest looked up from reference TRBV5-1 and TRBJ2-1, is KAGVTQTPRYLIKTRGQQVTLSCSPISGHRSVSWYQQTPGQGLQFLFEYFSETQRNKGNFPGRFSGRQFSNSRSEMNVSTLELGDSALYLCASSRGLRGSSHNEQFFGPGTRLTVL.

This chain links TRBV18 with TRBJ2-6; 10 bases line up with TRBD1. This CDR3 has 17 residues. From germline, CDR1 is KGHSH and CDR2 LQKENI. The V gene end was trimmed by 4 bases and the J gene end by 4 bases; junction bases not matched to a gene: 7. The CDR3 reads CASSQSTGGRGANVLTF. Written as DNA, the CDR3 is TGTGCCAGCTCACAATCGACAGGGGGCAGGGGGGCCAACGTCCTGACTTTC.

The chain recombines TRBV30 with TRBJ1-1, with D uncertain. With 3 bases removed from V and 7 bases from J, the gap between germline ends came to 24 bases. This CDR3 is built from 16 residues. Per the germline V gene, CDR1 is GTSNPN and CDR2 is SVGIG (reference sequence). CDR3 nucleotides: TGTGCCTGGAGGATTGGTAGGAGGAATCTTGATGGTGAAGCTTTCTTT. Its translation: CAWRIGRRNLDGEAFF.

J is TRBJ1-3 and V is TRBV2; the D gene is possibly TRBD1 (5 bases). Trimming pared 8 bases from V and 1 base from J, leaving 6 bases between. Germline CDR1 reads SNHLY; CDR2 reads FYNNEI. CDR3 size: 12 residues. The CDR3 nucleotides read TGTGCCAGCCAGGGTTCTGGAAACACCATATATTTT. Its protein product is CASQGSGNTIYF.

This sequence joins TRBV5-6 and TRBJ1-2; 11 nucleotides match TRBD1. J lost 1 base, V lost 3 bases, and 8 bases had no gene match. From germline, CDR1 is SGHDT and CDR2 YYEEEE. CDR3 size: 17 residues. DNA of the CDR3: TGTGCCAGCAGCTCGCCGGGACAGGGGGGTGGTAACTATGGCTACACCTTC. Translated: CASSSPGQGGGNYGYTF.

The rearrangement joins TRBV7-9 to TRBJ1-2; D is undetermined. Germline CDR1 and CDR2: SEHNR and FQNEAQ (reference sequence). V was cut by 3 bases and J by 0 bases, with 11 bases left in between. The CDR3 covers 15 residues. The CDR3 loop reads CASSFAGGANYGYTF. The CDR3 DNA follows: TGTGCCAGCAGCTTCGCCGGTGGAGCTAACTATGGCTACACCTTC.

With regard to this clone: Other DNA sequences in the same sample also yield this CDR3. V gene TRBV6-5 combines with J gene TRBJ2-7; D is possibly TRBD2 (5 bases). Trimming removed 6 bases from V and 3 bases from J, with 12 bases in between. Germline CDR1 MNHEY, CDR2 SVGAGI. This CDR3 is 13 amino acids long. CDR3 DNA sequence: TGTGCCAGCAGCCGGTCCCGGGACTACGAGCAGTACTTC. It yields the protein CASSRSRDYEQYF.

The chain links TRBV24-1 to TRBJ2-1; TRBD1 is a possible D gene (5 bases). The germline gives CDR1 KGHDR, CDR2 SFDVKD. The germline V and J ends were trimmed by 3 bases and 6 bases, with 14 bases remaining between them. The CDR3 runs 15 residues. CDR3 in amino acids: CATSDPSTVFNEQFF. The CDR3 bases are TGTGCCACCAGTGATCCCTCGACAGTTTTCAATGAGCAGTTCTTC.

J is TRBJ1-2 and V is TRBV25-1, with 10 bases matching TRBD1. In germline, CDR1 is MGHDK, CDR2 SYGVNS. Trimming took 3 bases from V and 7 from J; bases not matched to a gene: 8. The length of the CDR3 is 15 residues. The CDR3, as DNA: TGTGCCAGCAGTGATCCCGGGACAGGGGATATTGGCTACACCTTC. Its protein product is CASSDPGTGDIGYTF.

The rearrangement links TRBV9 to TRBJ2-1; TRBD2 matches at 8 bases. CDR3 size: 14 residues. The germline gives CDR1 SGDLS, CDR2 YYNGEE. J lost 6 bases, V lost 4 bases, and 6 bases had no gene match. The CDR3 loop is CASSRGGSGNEQFF. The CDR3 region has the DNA TGTGCCAGCAGCCGGGGGGGTAGCGGCAATGAGCAGTTCTTC.

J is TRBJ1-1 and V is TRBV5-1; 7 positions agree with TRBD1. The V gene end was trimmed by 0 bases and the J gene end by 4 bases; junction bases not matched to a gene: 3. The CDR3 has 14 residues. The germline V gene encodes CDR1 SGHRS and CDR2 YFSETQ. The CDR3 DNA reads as TGCGCCAGCAGCTTGGGACAGGGTTCCACTGAAGCTTTCTTT. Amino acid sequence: CASSLGQGSTEAFF.

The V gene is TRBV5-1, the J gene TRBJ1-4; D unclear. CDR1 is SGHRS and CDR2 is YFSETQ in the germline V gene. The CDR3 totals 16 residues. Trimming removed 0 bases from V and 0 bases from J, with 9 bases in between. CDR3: CASSLDPPATNEKLFF. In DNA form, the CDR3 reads TGCGCCAGCAGCTTGGATCCCCCAGCAACTAATGAAAAACTGTTTTTT.

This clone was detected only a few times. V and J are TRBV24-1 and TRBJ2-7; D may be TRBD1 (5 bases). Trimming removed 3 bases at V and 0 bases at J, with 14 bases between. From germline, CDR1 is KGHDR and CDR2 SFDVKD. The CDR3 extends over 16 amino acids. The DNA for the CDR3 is TGTGCCACCAGTGATGGCCAGGGTCCGAGCTCCTACGAGCAGTACTTC. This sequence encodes CATSDGQGPSSYEQYF.

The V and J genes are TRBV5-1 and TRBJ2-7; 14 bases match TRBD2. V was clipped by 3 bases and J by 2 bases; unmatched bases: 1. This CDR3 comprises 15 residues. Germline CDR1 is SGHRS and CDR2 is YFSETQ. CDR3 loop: CASSSTSGGAYEQYF. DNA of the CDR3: TGCGCCAGCAGCTCGACTAGCGGGGGGGCCTACGAGCAGTACTTC.

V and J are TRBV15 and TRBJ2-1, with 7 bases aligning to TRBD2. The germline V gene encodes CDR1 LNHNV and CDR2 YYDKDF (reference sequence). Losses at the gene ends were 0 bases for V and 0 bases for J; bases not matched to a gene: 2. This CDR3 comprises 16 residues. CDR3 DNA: TGTGCCACCAGCAGAGATCTAGCGGTCTCCTACAATGAGCAGTTCTTC. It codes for CATSRDLAVSYNEQFF.

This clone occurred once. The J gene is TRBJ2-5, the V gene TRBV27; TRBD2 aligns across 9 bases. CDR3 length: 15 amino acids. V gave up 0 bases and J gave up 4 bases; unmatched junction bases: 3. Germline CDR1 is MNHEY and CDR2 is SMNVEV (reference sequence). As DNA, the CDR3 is TGTGCCAGCAGTTTATCGCGGGGGGGAAGAGAGACCCAGTACTTC. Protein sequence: CASSLSRGGRETQYF.

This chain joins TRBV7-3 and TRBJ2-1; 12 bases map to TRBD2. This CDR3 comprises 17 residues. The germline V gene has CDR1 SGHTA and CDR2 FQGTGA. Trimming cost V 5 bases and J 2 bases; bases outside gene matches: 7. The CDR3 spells CASSLGLAGPTYNEQFF. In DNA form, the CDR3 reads TGTGCCAGCAGCCTTGGACTAGCGGGACCCACCTACAATGAGCAGTTCTTC.

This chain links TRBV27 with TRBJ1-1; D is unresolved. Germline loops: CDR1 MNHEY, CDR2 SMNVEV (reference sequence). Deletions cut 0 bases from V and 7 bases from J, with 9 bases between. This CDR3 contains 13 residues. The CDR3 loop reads CASSLSIADEAFF. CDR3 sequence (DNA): TGTGCCAGCAGTTTATCGATCGCGGATGAAGCTTTCTTT.

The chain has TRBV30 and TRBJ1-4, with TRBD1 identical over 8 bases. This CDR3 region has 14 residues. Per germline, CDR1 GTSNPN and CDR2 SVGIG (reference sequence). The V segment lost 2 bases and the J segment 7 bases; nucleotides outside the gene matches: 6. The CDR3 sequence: CAWSPRDRFEKLFF. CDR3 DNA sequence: TGTGCCTGGAGTCCCCGGGACAGGTTTGAAAAACTGTTTTTT.

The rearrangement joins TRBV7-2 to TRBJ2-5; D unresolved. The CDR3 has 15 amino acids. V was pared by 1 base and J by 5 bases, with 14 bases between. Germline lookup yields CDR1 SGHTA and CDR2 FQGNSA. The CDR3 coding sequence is TGTGCCAGCAGCTTAGTGGAGAGCCCCGGCGAGACCCAGTACTTC. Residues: CASSLVESPGETQYF.

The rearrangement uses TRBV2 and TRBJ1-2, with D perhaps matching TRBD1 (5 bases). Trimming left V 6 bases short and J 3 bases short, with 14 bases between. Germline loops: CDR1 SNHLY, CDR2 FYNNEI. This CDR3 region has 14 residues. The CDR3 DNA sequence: TGTGCCAGCAGCTGGAGGGGCGCGGACTATGGCTACACCTTC. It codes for CASSWRGADYGYTF.

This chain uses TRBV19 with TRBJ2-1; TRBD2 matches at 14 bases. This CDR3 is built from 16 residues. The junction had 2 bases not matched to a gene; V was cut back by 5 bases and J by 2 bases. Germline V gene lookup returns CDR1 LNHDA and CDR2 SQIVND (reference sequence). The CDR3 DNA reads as TGTGCCAGTAGTCAGGGACTAGCGGGGGCCTACAATGAGCAGTTCTTC. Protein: CASSQGLAGAYNEQFF.

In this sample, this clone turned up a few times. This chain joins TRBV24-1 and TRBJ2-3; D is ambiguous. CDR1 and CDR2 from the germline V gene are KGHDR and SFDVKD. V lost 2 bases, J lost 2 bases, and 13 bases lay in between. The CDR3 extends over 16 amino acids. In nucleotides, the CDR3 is TGTGCCACCAGTGATTCCTTGATTAGAAACACAGATACGCAGTATTTT. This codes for CATSDSLIRNTDTQYF.

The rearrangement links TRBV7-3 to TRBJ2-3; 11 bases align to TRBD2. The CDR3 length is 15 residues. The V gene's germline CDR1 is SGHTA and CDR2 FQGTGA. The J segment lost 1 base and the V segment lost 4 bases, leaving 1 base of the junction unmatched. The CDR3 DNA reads TGTGCCAGCAGCTCACTAGCGGGGGGCACAGATACGCAGTATTTT. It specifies CASSSLAGGTDTQYF.

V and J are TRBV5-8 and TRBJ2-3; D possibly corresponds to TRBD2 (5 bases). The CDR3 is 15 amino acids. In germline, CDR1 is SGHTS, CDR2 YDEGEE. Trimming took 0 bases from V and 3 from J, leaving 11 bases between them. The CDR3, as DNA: TGTGCCAGCAGCTTGGTGGGCCCGGGGACAGATACGCAGTATTTT. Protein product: CASSLVGPGTDTQYF.

CDR3 coding DNA: TGTGCCAGCAGCTCCGGGACAGGGGATCACTATGGCTACACCTTC. As protein: CASSSGTGDHYGYTF. V gene TRBV7-9 combines with J gene TRBJ1-2; 10 bases match TRBD1. The germline gives CDR1 SEHNR, CDR2 FQNEAQ (reference sequence). The CDR3 runs 15 residues. J lost 3 bases, V lost 4 bases, and 5 bases had no gene match.

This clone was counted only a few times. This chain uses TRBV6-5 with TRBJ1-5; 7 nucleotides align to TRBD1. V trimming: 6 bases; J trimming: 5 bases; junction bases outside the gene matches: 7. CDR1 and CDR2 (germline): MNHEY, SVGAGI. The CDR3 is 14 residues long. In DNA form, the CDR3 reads TGTGCCAGCAGCTTCGACAGGGCTTATCAGCCCCAGCATTTT. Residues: CASSFDRAYQPQHF.